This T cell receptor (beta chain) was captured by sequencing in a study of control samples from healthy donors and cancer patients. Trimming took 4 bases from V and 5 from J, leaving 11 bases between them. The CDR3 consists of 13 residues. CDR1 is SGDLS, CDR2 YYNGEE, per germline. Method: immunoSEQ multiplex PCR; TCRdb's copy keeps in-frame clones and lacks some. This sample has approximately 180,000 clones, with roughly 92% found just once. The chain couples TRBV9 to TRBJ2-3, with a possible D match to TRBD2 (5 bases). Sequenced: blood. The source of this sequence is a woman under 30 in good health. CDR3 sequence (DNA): TGTGCCAGCAGCCTCTTCCGGGGAGATACGCAGTATTTT. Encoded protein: CASSLFRGDTQYF.